This T cell receptor beta chain emerged from a study of vaccination effects on CD4 cells after COVID-19. Whole-study results and caveats: Convalescent patients were few in the study, and early post-infection timepoints were absent. Vaccine- and infection-induced clones showed marked clonal contraction late following vaccination.

Pools of viral peptides were used by the ViraFEST assay to expand antigen-specific CD4+ T cells ahead of sequencing. At the end of less than 12 days of culture, CD4+ T cells were isolated. PCR showed that the person got SARS-CoV-2 infection at some point between March and December 2020. Each culture had half its medium swapped for IL-2 medium on days 3 and 7. The ends were cut back, 6 bases at V and 3 bases at J, with 6 bases in the middle. The CDR3 is 12 residues long. In germline, CDR1 is SNHLY, CDR2 FYNNEI. Note on this clone: Its antigen is not known.

Some clones are missing from TCRdb's copy, which holds only in-frame ones; the method was immunoSEQ multiplex PCR. Of roughly 27,000 clones listed, about 77% are singletons. The chain uses TRBV2 and TRBJ1-3, with D perhaps matching TRBD1 (6 bases). This TCR derives from a human donor who had a prior SARS-CoV-2 infection. Here the sequenced sample was CD4+ T cells from PBMCs cultured with HCoV-NL63 spike peptides, taken before COVID-19 vaccination. The DNA of the CDR3 is TGTGCCAGCAGACAGGGTGGAAACACCATATATTTT. Translating gives CASRQGGNTIYF.